This TCR beta chain is from a study of identical twins. Study findings and constraints: Conclusions leaned on cross-sectional statistical analysis and did not track the same donors over time.

The CDR3 is 19 residues long. Germline V gives CDR1 MGHRA, CDR2 YSYEKL. Trimming removed 1 base from V and 0 bases from J; junction bases left unmatched: 9. Details on this clonotype: Its target is not known.

Unique molecular identifiers were present on the cDNA, which also gained a universal primer site by template switching. TCRdb reanalysed the 5' RACE reads using MiXCR and keeps one entry per CDR3 protein. The sample lists approximately 490,000 distinct CDR3 sequences; 20% to 25% were seen once. Another study also made use of these data, one on yellow fever vaccine responses in identical twins. In that study: The T cell response to vaccination in identical twins was reportedly partly convergent and partly personalized.

Sequenced input: CD4+ T cells sorted from blood. V gene TRBV4-1 combines with J gene TRBJ2-6; TRBD1 agrees at 7 bases. The source is a woman between 18 and 29 years old in good health. The CDR3 loop is CASSQATGPNLSGANVLTF. DNA of the CDR3: TGCGCCAGCAGCCAAGCGACAGGGCCAAACCTCTCTGGGGCCAACGTCCTGACTTTC.